This T cell receptor (beta chain) stems from a study of T cell responses to AZD1222 COVID-19 vaccine. Across the study: Pooling of second doses given at about 4 or about 12 weeks was done. The study, taken as a whole, reports: CD4 TCRs linked to vaccination spanned spike, dominating at 160-218 and 743-854. Clonal diversity was possibly underestimated, and the donors were mostly white British, with more females.

Here immunoSEQ multiplex PCR was the method, and the copy in TCRdb shows in-frame clones only, minus some. The table lists tens of thousands of clones, roughly 87% of them singletons. The CDR3 runs 14 residues. Germline lookup yields CDR1 MNHEY and CDR2 SVGAGI. Trimming took 5 bases from V and 6 from J, leaving 16 bases between them. With respect to this clone: The antigen is undetermined.

This TCR derives from an adult in good health. This sequence joins TRBV6-5 and TRBJ1-2; D remains unclear. This sample comprised peripheral blood, obtained on day 0 of AZD1222 vaccination. In nucleotides, the CDR3 is TGTGCCAGCAGTAACGACGGGGTAGGGAATGGCTACACCTTC. It yields the protein CASSNDGVGNGYTF.